This TCR beta chain comes out of a study of blood T cell repertoires in COVID-19. About the study: PBMCs, B-cell-depleted T cells, or T cells were the source of the cDNA or gDNA that made up the material.

This clone has only one observation. The CDR3 is 16 amino acids. Trimming cost V 5 bases and J 4 bases, with 20 bases left between them. The germline gives CDR1 SGHVS, CDR2 FQNEAQ. As handled by the study authors: How many nucleated cells were present was estimated from reference gene primer amplification. The table came from immunoSEQ multiplex PCR; TCRdb's copy has only in-frame clones and leaves some out. That table is the source of V, J and clone size, and D and trimming were worked out from the DNA. The sample records 70,000 or so clones, 82% being singletons. The receptor was derived from a human donor in a cohort sampled during active COVID-19. The V and J genes are TRBV7-8 and TRBJ1-2, with TRBD1 as a possible D gene (5 bases). Material: peripheral blood. In DNA, the CDR3 is TGTGCCAGCAGCCTGTGGGGTGGGGGGTACGCCTATGGCTACACCTTC. Amino acids: CASSLWGGGYAYGYTF.